The T cell receptor (beta chain) described here comes from a study of T cell responses to AZD1222 COVID-19 vaccine. Study observations and caveats: None of the repertoires were sampled until the peak T cell response had passed. The study found Spike-specific TCR breadth and depth rose after two AZD1222 doses. Females outnumbered males among donors, who were mostly white British; clonal diversity was possibly underestimated.

Produced via immunoSEQ multiplex PCR; TCRdb's table is partial and in-frame only. The sample contains more than 95,000 clones, roughly 85% of which appear only once. Worth noting for this clone: What it binds is not known.

Second doses were pooled across both intervals (about 4 or about 12 weeks). The V end lost 4 bases, the J end lost 2 bases, and 10 bases lay between the germline ends. The CDR3 spans 14 residues. CDR1 SGHRS and CDR2 YFSETQ come from the germline V gene. The source is an adult who received the AZD1222 COVID-19 vaccine. The sequences come from peripheral blood, collected 28 days after the second AZD1222 dose. This chain uses TRBV5-1 with TRBJ1-5; no firm D call. CDR3 in DNA: TGCGCCAGCAGCGAGGTGGGCGGCAATCAGCCCCAGCATTTT. Translation gives CASSEVGGNQPQHF.